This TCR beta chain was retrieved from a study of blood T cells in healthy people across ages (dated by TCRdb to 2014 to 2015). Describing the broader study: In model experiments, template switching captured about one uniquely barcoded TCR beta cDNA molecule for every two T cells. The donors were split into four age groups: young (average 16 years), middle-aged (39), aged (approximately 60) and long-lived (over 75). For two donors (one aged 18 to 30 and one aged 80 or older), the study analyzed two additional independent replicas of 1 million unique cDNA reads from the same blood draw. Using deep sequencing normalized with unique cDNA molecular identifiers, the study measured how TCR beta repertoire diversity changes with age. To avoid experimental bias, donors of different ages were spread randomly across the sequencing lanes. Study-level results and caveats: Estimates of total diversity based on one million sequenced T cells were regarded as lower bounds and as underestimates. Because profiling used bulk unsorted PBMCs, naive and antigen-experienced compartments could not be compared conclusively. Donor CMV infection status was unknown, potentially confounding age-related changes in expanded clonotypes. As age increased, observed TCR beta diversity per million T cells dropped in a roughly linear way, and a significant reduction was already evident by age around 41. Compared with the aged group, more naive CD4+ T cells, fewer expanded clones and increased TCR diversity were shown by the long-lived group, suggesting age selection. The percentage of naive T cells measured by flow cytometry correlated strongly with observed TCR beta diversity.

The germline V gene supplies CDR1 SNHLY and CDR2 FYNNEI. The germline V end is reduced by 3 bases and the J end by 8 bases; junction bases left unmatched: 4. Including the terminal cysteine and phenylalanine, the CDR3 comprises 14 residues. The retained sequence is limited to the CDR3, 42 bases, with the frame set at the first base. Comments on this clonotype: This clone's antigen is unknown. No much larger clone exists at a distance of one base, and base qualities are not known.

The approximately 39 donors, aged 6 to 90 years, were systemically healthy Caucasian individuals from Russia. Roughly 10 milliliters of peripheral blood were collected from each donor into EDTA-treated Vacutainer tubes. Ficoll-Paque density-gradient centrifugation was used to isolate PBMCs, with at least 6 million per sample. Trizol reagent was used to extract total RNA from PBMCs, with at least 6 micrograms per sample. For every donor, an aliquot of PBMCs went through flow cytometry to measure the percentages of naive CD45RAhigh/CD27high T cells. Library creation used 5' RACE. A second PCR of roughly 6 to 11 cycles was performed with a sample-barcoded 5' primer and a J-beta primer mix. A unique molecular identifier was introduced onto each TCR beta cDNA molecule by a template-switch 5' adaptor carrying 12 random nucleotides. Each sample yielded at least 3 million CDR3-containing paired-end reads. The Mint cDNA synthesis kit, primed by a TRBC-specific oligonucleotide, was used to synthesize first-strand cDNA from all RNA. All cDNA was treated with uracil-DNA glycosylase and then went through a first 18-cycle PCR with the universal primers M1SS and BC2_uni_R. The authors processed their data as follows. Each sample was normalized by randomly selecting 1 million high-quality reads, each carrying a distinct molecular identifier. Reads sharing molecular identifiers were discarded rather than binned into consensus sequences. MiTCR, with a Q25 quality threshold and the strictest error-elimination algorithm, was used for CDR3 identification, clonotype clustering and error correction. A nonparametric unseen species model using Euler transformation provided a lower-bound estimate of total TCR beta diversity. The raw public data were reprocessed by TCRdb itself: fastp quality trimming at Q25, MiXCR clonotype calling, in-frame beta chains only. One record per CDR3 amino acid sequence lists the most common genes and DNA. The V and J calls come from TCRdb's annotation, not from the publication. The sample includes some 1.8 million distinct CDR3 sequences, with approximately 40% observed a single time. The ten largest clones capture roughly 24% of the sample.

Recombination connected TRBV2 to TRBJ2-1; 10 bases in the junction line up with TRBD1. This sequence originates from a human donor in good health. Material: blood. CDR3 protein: CASSDRTGGDEQFF. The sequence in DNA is TGTGCCAGCAGTGACCGGACAGGGGGGGATGAGCAGTTCTTC.